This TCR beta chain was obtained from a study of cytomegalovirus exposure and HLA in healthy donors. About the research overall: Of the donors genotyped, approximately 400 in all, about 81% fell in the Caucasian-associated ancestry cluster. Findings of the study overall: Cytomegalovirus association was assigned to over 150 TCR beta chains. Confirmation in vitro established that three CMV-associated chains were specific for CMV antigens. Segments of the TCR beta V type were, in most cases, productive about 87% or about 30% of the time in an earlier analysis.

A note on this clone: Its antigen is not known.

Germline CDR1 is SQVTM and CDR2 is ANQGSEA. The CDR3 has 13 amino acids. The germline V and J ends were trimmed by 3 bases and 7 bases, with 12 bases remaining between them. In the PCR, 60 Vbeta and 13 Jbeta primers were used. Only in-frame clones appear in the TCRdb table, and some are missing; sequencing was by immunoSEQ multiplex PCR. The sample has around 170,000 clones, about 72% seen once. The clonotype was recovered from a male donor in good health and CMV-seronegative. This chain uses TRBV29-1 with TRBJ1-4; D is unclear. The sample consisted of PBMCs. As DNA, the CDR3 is TGCAGCGTTGACTCGGGGAACGGTGAAAAACTGTTTTTT. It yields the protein CSVDSGNGEKLFF.